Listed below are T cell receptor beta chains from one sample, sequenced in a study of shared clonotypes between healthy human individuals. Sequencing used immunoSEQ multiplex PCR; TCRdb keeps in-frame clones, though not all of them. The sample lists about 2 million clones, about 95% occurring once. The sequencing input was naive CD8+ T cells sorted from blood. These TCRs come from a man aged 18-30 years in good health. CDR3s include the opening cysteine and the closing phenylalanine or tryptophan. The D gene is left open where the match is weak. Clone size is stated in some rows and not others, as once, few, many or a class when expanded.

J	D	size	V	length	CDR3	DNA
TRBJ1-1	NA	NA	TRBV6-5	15	CASSYSEGVGTEAFF	TGTGCCAGCAGTTACTCGGAGGGTGTAGGAACTGAAGCTTTCTTT
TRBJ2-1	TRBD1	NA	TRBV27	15	CASSLSGQGYNEQFF	TGTGCCAGCAGTTTATCAGGACAGGGCTACAATGAGCAGTTCTTC
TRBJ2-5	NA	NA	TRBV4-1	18	CASSQGGDSRGVQETQYF	TGCGCCAGCAGCCAAGGGGGGGATTCGCGGGGCGTTCAAGAGACCCAGTACTTC
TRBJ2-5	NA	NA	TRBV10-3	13	CATPGDHQETQYF	TGTGCCACTCCGGGAGACCACCAAGAGACCCAGTACTTC
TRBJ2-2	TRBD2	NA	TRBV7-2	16	CATREDPGGNTGELFF	TGTGCCACCCGGGAGGACCCAGGTGGGAACACCGGGGAGCTGTTTTTT
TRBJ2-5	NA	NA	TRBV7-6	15	CASSLDGGLQETQYF	TGTGCCAGCAGCTTAGATGGCGGGCTACAAGAGACCCAGTACTTC
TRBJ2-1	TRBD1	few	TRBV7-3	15	CASSSTGDYYNEQFF	TGTGCCAGCAGCTCGACAGGGGATTACTACAATGAGCAGTTCTTC
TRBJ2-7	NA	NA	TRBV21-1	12	CASSKRRDEQYF	TGTGCCAGCAGCAAAAGGAGGGACGAGCAGTACTTC
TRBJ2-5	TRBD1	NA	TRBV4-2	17	CASSQVDRYGERETQYF	TGTGCCAGCAGCCAAGTGGACAGGTATGGGGAAAGAGAGACCCAGTACTTC
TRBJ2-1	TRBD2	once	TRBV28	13	CASNPRGGYEQFF	TGTGCCAGCAATCCCCGGGGGGGCTATGAGCAGTTCTTC
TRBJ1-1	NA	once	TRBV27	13	CASSLGTGTEAFF	TGTGCCAGCAGTCTCGGGACCGGCACTGAAGCTTTCTTT
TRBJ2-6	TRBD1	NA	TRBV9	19	CASSVTLGTGGAGANVLTF	TGTGCCAGCAGCGTTACTTTGGGGACAGGGGGCGCTGGGGCCAACGTCCTGACTTTC
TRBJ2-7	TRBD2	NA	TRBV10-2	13	CASGGGRTYEQYF	TGCGCCAGCGGCGGCGGGAGGACCTACGAGCAGTACTTC
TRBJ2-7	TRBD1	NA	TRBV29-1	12	CSVETGSHEQYF	TGCAGCGTTGAGACAGGGTCCCACGAGCAGTACTTC
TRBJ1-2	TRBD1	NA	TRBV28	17	CASSPRDRVDRKDGYTF	TGTGCCAGCAGCCCTCGGGACAGGGTTGACCGTAAAGATGGCTACACCTTC
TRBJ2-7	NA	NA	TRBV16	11	CASSRLTEQYF	TGTGCCAGCAGCCGACTAACTGAGCAGTACTTC
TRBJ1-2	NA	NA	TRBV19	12	CASSWGDYGYTF	TGTGCCAGTAGTTGGGGGGACTATGGCTACACCTTC
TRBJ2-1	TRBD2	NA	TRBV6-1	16	CASSEAPTSGDDEQFF	TGTGCCAGCAGTGAAGCTCCAACTAGCGGGGACGATGAGCAGTTCTTC
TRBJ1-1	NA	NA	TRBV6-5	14	CASSYDGATTEAFF	TGTGCCAGCAGTTACGACGGGGCGACCACTGAAGCTTTCTTT
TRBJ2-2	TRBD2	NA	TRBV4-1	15	CASSQGGGVTGELFF	TGCGCCAGCAGCCAAGGTGGGGGGGTCACCGGGGAGCTGTTTTTT
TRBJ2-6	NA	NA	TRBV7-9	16	CASSSASGAGANVLTF	TGTGCCAGCAGCTCGGCTTCGGGGGCAGGGGCCAACGTCCTGACTTTC
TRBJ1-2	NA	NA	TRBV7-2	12	CASSLTGPQCAF	TGTGCCAGCAGCTTAACCGGTCCACAATGCGCCTTC
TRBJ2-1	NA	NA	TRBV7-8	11	CASSLVGEQFF	TGTGCCAGCAGCTTAGTCGGCGAGCAGTTCTTC
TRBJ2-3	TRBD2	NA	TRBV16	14	CASSQGLAADTQYF	TGTGCCAGCAGCCAGGGACTAGCCGCCGATACGCAGTATTTT
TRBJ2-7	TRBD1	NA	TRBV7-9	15	CASSQTGQGAYEQYF	TGTGCCAGCAGCCAAACCGGACAGGGAGCCTACGAGCAGTACTTC
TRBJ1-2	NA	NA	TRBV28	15	CASSPTSGGAYGYTF	TGTGCCAGCAGTCCCACTTCTGGGGGGGCCTATGGCTACACCTTC
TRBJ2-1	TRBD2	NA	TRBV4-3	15	CASSQVPETSDEQFF	TGCGCCAGCAGCCAAGTCCCGGAGACTAGCGATGAGCAGTTCTTC
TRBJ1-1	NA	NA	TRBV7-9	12	CASQGPNTEAFF	TGTGCCAGCCAAGGGCCGAACACTGAAGCTTTCTTT
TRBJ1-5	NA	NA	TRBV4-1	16	CASSQVADYSNQPQHF	TGCGCCAGCAGCCAAGTGGCAGATTATAGCAATCAGCCCCAGCATTTT
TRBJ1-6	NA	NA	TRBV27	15	CASRSYDSYNSPLHF	TGTGCCAGCAGGTCTTACGACTCCTATAATTCACCCCTCCACTTT
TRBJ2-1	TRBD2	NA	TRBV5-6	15	CASSLDLAGYDEQFF	TGTGCCAGCAGCTTGGATCTAGCGGGGTATGATGAGCAGTTCTTC
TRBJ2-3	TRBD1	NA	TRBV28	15	CASSIGQGYTDTQYF	TGTGCCAGCAGTATTGGACAGGGGTACACAGATACGCAGTATTTT
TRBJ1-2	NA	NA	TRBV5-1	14	CASSYEVKNYGYTF	TGCGCCAGCAGCTACGAAGTCAAAAACTATGGCTACACCTTC
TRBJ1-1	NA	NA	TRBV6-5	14	CASSYWTANTEAFF	TGTGCCAGCAGCTACTGGACAGCTAACACTGAAGCTTTCTTT
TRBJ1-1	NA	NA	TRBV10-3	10	CATSDTEAFF	TGTGCCACCTCAGACACTGAAGCTTTCTTT
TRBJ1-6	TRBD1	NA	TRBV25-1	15	CASSDWTGNSSPLHF	TGTGCCAGCAGCGACTGGACAGGGAATAGTTCACCCCTCCACTTT
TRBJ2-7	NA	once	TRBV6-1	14	CASRPMGQGYEQYF	TGTGCCAGCAGGCCAATGGGACAAGGCTACGAGCAGTACTTC
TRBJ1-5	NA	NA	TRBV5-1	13	CAGLRPINHPQHF	TGCGCCGGACTACGACCGATCAATCATCCCCAGCATTTT
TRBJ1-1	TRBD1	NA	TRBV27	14	CASSKTGANTEAFF	TGTGCCAGCAGTAAGACAGGGGCGAACACTGAAGCTTTCTTT
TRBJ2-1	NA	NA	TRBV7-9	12	CASSLGPGDPFF	TGTGCCAGCAGCTTAGGGCCGGGTGACCCGTTCTTC
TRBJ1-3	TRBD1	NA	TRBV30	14	CAWMGDRSGNTIYF	TGTGCCTGGATGGGGGACAGGTCTGGAAACACCATATATTTT
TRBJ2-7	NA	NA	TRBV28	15	CASSLHSGTPYEQYF	TGTGCCAGCAGTCTTCACTCCGGGACACCCTACGAGCAGTACTTC
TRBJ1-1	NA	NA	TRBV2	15	CASSEARRVQAEAFF	TGTGCCAGCAGTGAAGCGCGGAGAGTTCAGGCTGAAGCTTTCTTT
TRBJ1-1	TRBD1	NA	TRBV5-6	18	CASSSRGGTGVIYTEAFF	TGTGCCAGCAGCTCGAGGGGCGGGACAGGGGTAATTTACACTGAAGCTTTCTTT
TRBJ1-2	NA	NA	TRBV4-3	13	CASSQEQGYGYTF	TGCGCCAGCAGCCAAGAACAGGGATACGGCTACACCTTC
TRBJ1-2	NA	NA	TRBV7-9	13	CASSPTGNYGYTF	TGTGCCAGCAGCCCGACAGGAAACTATGGCTACACCTTC